Listed below are T cell receptor beta chains from one sample, sequenced in a study of cytomegalovirus exposure and HLA in healthy donors. Profiled with immunoSEQ multiplex PCR; TCRdb holds only in-frame clones, not every one. The repertoire holds about 180,000 clones, with around 84% as singletons. The sample taken for sequencing was PBMCs. The receptors stem from a girl aged 2 to 10 in good health and CMV-seropositive. Both conserved end residues are part of each CDR3. Each record gives: CDR3 protein, J gene, CDR3 length, V gene.

cdr3_aa: CASRTGTGGTGANVLTF
j_call: TRBJ2-6
cdr3_length: 17
v_call: TRBV9

cdr3_aa: CASSLGPNQETQYF
j_call: TRBJ2-5
cdr3_length: 14
v_call: TRBV5-1

cdr3_aa: CASSDGGRGAGELFF
j_call: TRBJ2-2
cdr3_length: 15
v_call: TRBV2

cdr3_aa: CASSLGVNEQYF
j_call: TRBJ2-7
cdr3_length: 12
v_call: TRBV5-1

cdr3_aa: CAWSVRRAGDEQYF
j_call: TRBJ2-7
cdr3_length: 14
v_call: TRBV30

cdr3_aa: CASSTNRGDTEAFF
j_call: TRBJ1-1
cdr3_length: 14
v_call: TRBV2

cdr3_aa: CASSLLGGPTYEQYF
j_call: TRBJ2-7
cdr3_length: 15
v_call: TRBV5-1

cdr3_aa: CASVPAGGFSYEQYF
j_call: TRBJ2-7
cdr3_length: 15
v_call: TRBV6-6

cdr3_aa: CSVDHTGGYYGYTF
j_call: TRBJ1-2
cdr3_length: 14
v_call: TRBV29-1

cdr3_aa: CASSFGTSGSSSYNEQFF
j_call: TRBJ2-1
cdr3_length: 18
v_call: TRBV5-1

cdr3_aa: CASSPPVSGTYNEQFF
j_call: TRBJ2-1
cdr3_length: 16
v_call: TRBV4-1

cdr3_aa: CASSFDRVREQYF
j_call: TRBJ2-7
cdr3_length: 13
v_call: TRBV11-3

cdr3_aa: CASSSRLARTDTQYF
j_call: TRBJ2-3
cdr3_length: 15
v_call: TRBV7-2

cdr3_aa: CAWASYGYTF
j_call: TRBJ1-2
cdr3_length: 10
v_call: TRBV30

cdr3_aa: CASSLTGTDTQYF
j_call: TRBJ2-3
cdr3_length: 13
v_call: TRBV10-1

cdr3_aa: CASSIGAWSDKDYEQYF
j_call: TRBJ2-7
cdr3_length: 17
v_call: TRBV19

cdr3_aa: CASLPATGGVTEAFF
j_call: TRBJ1-1
cdr3_length: 15
v_call: TRBV10-3

cdr3_aa: CATGTGSYSGNTIYF
j_call: TRBJ1-3
cdr3_length: 15
v_call: TRBV28

cdr3_aa: CASSEPQKRTDTQYF
j_call: TRBJ2-3
cdr3_length: 15
v_call: TRBV2

cdr3_aa: CASSPGTDAYEQYF
j_call: NA
cdr3_length: 14
v_call: TRBV14

cdr3_aa: CASSSDRLNTEAFF
j_call: TRBJ1-1
cdr3_length: 14
v_call: TRBV6-5

cdr3_aa: CASSPGQGGNSPLHF
j_call: TRBJ1-6
cdr3_length: 15
v_call: TRBV5-1

cdr3_aa: CSAGAGRNEQFF
j_call: TRBJ2-1
cdr3_length: 12
v_call: TRBV29-1

cdr3_aa: CASSLTGDNSPLHF
j_call: TRBJ1-6
cdr3_length: 14
v_call: TRBV7-6

cdr3_aa: CASSETGLVPRGFF
j_call: TRBJ1-1
cdr3_length: 14
v_call: TRBV6-5

cdr3_aa: CASSLDVRGLGHNSPLHF
j_call: TRBJ1-6
cdr3_length: 18
v_call: TRBV11-2

cdr3_aa: CASSLRQGALPNTEAFF
j_call: TRBJ1-1
cdr3_length: 17
v_call: TRBV27

cdr3_aa: CASSGPVGTQYF
j_call: TRBJ2-3
cdr3_length: 12
v_call: TRBV6-5

cdr3_aa: CASSQVKGAFYEQYF
j_call: TRBJ2-7
cdr3_length: 15
v_call: TRBV4-1

cdr3_aa: CASMRASSYGYTF
j_call: TRBJ1-2
cdr3_length: 13
v_call: TRBV2

cdr3_aa: CATSPRGSLAKNIQYF
j_call: TRBJ2-4
cdr3_length: 16
v_call: TRBV15

cdr3_aa: CASRYGTGGITANEQFF
j_call: TRBJ2-1
cdr3_length: 17
v_call: TRBV5-1

cdr3_aa: CASSTRASGNTIYF
j_call: TRBJ1-3
cdr3_length: 14
v_call: TRBV6-5

cdr3_aa: CANSRDRNTGELFF
j_call: TRBJ2-2
cdr3_length: 14
v_call: TRBV2

cdr3_aa: CASMVQGVPRTEAFF
j_call: TRBJ1-1
cdr3_length: 15
v_call: TRBV19

cdr3_aa: CASSLELAGGIGETQYF
j_call: TRBJ2-5
cdr3_length: 17
v_call: TRBV7-2

cdr3_aa: CASSVLQGANTEAFF
j_call: TRBJ1-1
cdr3_length: 15
v_call: TRBV5-1

cdr3_aa: CASSRGGGEQYF
j_call: TRBJ2-7
cdr3_length: 12
v_call: TRBV9

cdr3_aa: CASSQVHGHEQYF
j_call: TRBJ2-7
cdr3_length: 13
v_call: TRBV4-1

cdr3_aa: CASSPSARQGPTLANYGYTF
j_call: TRBJ1-2
cdr3_length: 20
v_call: TRBV27

cdr3_aa: CASSEGTGYTGELFF
j_call: TRBJ2-2
cdr3_length: 15
v_call: TRBV9

cdr3_aa: CASSLRTSGIGGELFF
j_call: TRBJ2-2
cdr3_length: 16
v_call: TRBV5-1

cdr3_aa: CASSVWTGDRSEQFF
j_call: TRBJ2-1
cdr3_length: 15
v_call: TRBV5-1

cdr3_aa: CASSDILLKKEKLFF
j_call: TRBJ1-4
cdr3_length: 15
v_call: TRBV4-2

cdr3_aa: CASSPSGTGELFF
j_call: TRBJ2-2
cdr3_length: 13
v_call: TRBV11-3

cdr3_aa: CASSSLGTGGNSPLHF
j_call: TRBJ1-6
cdr3_length: 16
v_call: TRBV6-6

cdr3_aa: CASSPEQGALKGYGYTF
j_call: TRBJ1-2
cdr3_length: 17
v_call: TRBV4-1

cdr3_aa: CASSLTVNEQFF
j_call: TRBJ2-1
cdr3_length: 12
v_call: TRBV11-1

cdr3_aa: CASSSGLAGGFSTDTQYF
j_call: TRBJ2-3
cdr3_length: 18
v_call: TRBV7-6

cdr3_aa: CASHVDGNSDEQYF
j_call: TRBJ2-7
cdr3_length: 14
v_call: TRBV5-1

cdr3_aa: CASSDRGTEQFF
j_call: TRBJ2-1
cdr3_length: 12
v_call: TRBV6-1

cdr3_aa: CASSSGRATDTQYF
j_call: TRBJ2-3
cdr3_length: 14
v_call: TRBV6-9

cdr3_aa: CASSIATGARDGYTF
j_call: TRBJ1-2
cdr3_length: 15
v_call: TRBV19

cdr3_aa: CASSDLPGYQPQHF
j_call: TRBJ1-5
cdr3_length: 14
v_call: TRBV6-1

cdr3_aa: CASSYSIQGNEQFF
j_call: TRBJ2-1
cdr3_length: 14
v_call: TRBV6-5

cdr3_aa: CASSELGLGLAYEQYF
j_call: TRBJ2-7
cdr3_length: 16
v_call: TRBV25-1

cdr3_aa: CASSSSQGAHYGYTF
j_call: TRBJ1-2
cdr3_length: 15
v_call: TRBV11-1

cdr3_aa: CAISEIRGSGYTF
j_call: TRBJ1-2
cdr3_length: 13
v_call: TRBV10-3

cdr3_aa: CASGLVPDVGGYEQYF
j_call: TRBJ2-7
cdr3_length: 16
v_call: TRBV12-5